The 26 T cell receptor beta chains listed next were all sequenced from one sample in a study of blood T cells in healthy people across ages. For the second PCR, which ran for roughly 6 to 12 cycles, a sample-barcoded 5' primer and a J-beta primer mix were used. TCRdb recomputed calls from the 5' RACE reads with MiXCR, one row per CDR3 protein. Of approximately 820,000 distinct CDR3 sequences in the sample, roughly 44% were seen once. The source material was blood. The receptors here all came from a man between 60 and 70 years old in good health.

This clonotype was seen at least ten times. The chain uses TRBV7-6 and TRBJ2-3; the match to TRBD2 covers 7 bases. V shed 11 bases, J shed 7 bases, and the junction held 12 bases outside the gene matches. The CDR3 runs 13 residues. The germline CDR1 and CDR2 sequences are SGHVS and FNYEAQ. This CDR3 is CASGLAAGNTQYF. The CDR3 coding sequence is TGTGCCTCCGGGCTAGCGGCGGGGAATACGCAGTATTTT.

This clonotype was picked up a small number of times. This chain links TRBV7-9 with TRBJ1-2; D not certain. CDR1 is SEHNR, CDR2 FQNEAQ, per germline (reference sequence). Trimming left V 5 bases short and J 7 bases short, with 17 bases between. This CDR3 comprises 14 residues. The CDR3 DNA reads TGTGCCAGCAGCCCATCCGGAGGTTTTTTTGGCTACACCTTC. It translates to CASSPSGGFFGYTF.

The gene calls are TRBV28 and TRBJ1-2; D is perhaps TRBD1 (6 bases). This CDR3 comprises 13 residues. Germline CDR1 and CDR2: MDHEN and SYDVKM. V dropped 8 bases and J dropped 8 bases, with 18 bases sitting between them. This CDR3 reads CASGDKQGSGYTF. The CDR3 DNA follows: TGTGCCAGCGGGGATAAACAGGGAAGCGGCTACACCTTC.

This chain links TRBV20-1 with TRBJ2-7; weak D call: TRBD1 (6 bases). The J call may be wrong; the DNA end is better matched by TRBJ2-5. CDR3 length equals 15 residues. Per the germline V gene, CDR1 is DFQATT and CDR2 is SNEGSKA (reference sequence). DNA for the CDR3: TGCAGTGCTAACACATTGGGTGGGACACAAGAGACCCAGTACTTC. The encoded protein is CSANTLGGTQETQYF.

This clonotype occurred a few times. The gene calls are TRBV29-1 and TRBJ1-1, with D hard to call. CDR3 length equals 15 residues. V was trimmed by 5 bases and J by 6 bases, leaving 22 bases between them. Looked up from germline, CDR1 is SQVTM and CDR2 is ANQGSEA. The CDR3 reads CSVQSQTRGSAEAFF. The CDR3 nucleotides are TGCAGCGTTCAGTCCCAGACGCGAGGGAGCGCTGAAGCTTTCTTT.

This clonotype was seen many times. V is TRBV4-3 and J is TRBJ2-7; weak D call: TRBD2 (6 bases). CDR3 size: 14 residues. Trimming left V 0 bases short and J 6 bases short, with 12 bases between. The germline CDR1 and CDR2 sequences are LGHNA and YSLEER. The CDR3: CASSQDSRGSEQYF. CDR3 in DNA: TGCGCCAGCAGCCAAGATTCCCGGGGGAGCGAGCAGTACTTC.

This clonotype appeared a few times. The rearrangement uses TRBV6-2 or TRBV6-3 and TRBJ2-7, with 9 bases fitting TRBD1. Germline CDR1 MNHEY, CDR2 SVGEGT. The junction had 6 bases not matched to a gene; V was cut back by 0 bases and J by 0 bases. CDR3 size: 17 residues. CDR3: CASSYSYGTGSSYEQYF. CDR3 sequence (DNA): TGTGCCAGCAGTTACTCCTACGGGACAGGGAGCTCCTACGAGCAGTACTTC.

The rearrangement joins TRBV5-6 to TRBJ2-5; TRBD1 aligns across 12 bases. This CDR3 is 15 amino acids long. Germline V CDR1 and CDR2: SGHDT, YYEEEE. V gave up 3 bases and J gave up 5 bases; unmatched junction bases: 5. The CDR3 loop reads CASSWVGTGGETQYF. The CDR3 coding sequence is TGTGCCAGCAGCTGGGTCGGGACAGGGGGCGAGACCCAGTACTTC.

This clonotype was found a few times. Here the CDR3 DNA reads TGCGCCAGCAGCGAGGGACAGCCAAATGGATACGAGCAGTACTTC. Translating gives CASSEGQPNGYEQYF. The chain links TRBV5-1 to TRBJ2-7; TRBD1 agrees at 7 bases. Germline trimming cut 4 bases from V and 4 bases from J; bases unmatched to any gene: 11. The CDR3 loop spans 15 amino acids. CDR1 is SGHRS and CDR2 is YFSETQ in the germline V gene.

This clonotype was picked up one time. A much more abundant neighbour one base away suggests this may be a read error. The gene calls are TRBV3-1 and TRBJ1-2; the D is unclear. The CDR3 extends over 15 amino acids. Germline V CDR1 and CDR2: LGHDT, YNNKEL (reference sequence). CDR3 nucleotide sequence: TGTGCCGGCAGCCAAGATCCCGGGCACGGCTATGGCTACACCTTC. As protein: CAGSQDPGHGYGYTF.

The chain employs TRBV12-3 or TRBV12-4 and TRBJ2-3, with 7 bases aligning to TRBD2. The trim removed 5 bases at V and 3 bases at J, leaving 14 bases unmatched. CDR3 length equals 17 residues. The CDR3 loop reads CASSLRRGRMGTDTQYF. CDR3 nucleotides: TGTGCCAGCAGTCTAAGGCGGGGGAGAATGGGGACAGATACGCAGTATTTT.

The CDR3 DNA is TGTGCCAGCAGTTCCAGGCGGACGGAGACCCAGTACTTC. It codes for CASSSRRTETQYF. V usage is TRBV27 and J usage is TRBJ2-5; unclear D gene. CDR3 length: 13 amino acids. Per germline, CDR1 MNHEY and CDR2 SMNVEV (reference sequence). Deletions cut 4 bases from V and 5 bases from J, with 11 bases between.

The chain links TRBV20-1 to TRBJ2-1; D is perhaps TRBD2 (5 bases). The CDR3 covers 14 residues. Trimming shortened V by 1 base and J by 1 base, and 8 bases separated the two germline ends. From germline, CDR1 is DFQATT and CDR2 SNEGSKA (reference sequence). CDR3 DNA sequence: TGCAGTGCTAGAGGGAGGAGTTCCTACAATGAGCAGTTCTTC. It encodes CSARGRSSYNEQFF.

V usage is TRBV6-4 and J usage is TRBJ1-4; D not certain. Trimming removed 3 bases from V and 7 bases from J, with 15 bases in between. The germline V gene encodes CDR1 MRHNA and CDR2 SNTAGT. CDR3 length equals 15 residues. CDR3: CASSEKAEKVEKLFF. CDR3 nucleotides: TGTGCCAGCAGTGAGAAGGCAGAGAAGGTTGAAAAACTGTTTTTT.

Notes on this clonotype: This could be a read error, since a much larger clone is one nucleotide away. The chain links TRBV7-7 to TRBJ2-5; 10 bases map to TRBD2. The CDR3 is made up of 15 amino acids. The ends lost 5 bases at V and 5 bases at J; junction bases unmatched: 8. Germline-derived CDR1 and CDR2 are SSHAT and FNYEAQ (reference sequence). The CDR3 bases are TGTGCCAGCAGCCCAGCTAGCGGGGGCGAGGAGACCCAGTACTTC. It codes for CASSPASGGEETQYF.

The rearrangement joins TRBV7-2 to TRBJ1-2, with D tentatively TRBD1 (5 bases). Deletions cut 2 bases from V and 8 bases from J, with 18 bases between. The CDR3 sequence is 15 residues long. CDR1 and CDR2 (germline): SGHTA, FQGNSA. For the CDR3, the DNA is TGTGCCAGCAGCTTATGGGGGGTACCAGGGAACGGCTACACCTTC. Translating it yields CASSLWGVPGNGYTF.

The V and J genes are TRBV6-5 and TRBJ2-6, with D perhaps given as TRBD1 or TRBD2 (6 bases each). From germline, CDR1 is MNHEY and CDR2 SVGAGI. The CDR3 length is 15 residues. Between the trimmed V and J ends, which lost 6 bases and 4 bases, there was a span of 13 bases. The CDR3 DNA reads as TGTGCCAGCAGAAACGGGGGCGCCGGGGCCAACGTCCTGACTTTC. This sequence encodes CASRNGGAGANVLTF.

This clonotype was detected a few times. This rearrangement joins TRBV5-4 to TRBJ2-3; 8 positions match TRBD2. This CDR3 region has 16 residues. Germline-derived CDR1 and CDR2 are SGHNT and YYREEE (reference sequence). Unmatched junction bases numbered 5, after V lost 0 bases and J lost 2 bases. CDR3 in amino acids: CASSLAAGGYTDTQYF. The CDR3 DNA is TGTGCCAGCAGCTTGGCGGCGGGGGGCTACACAGATACGCAGTATTTT.

The CDR3 DNA reads TGTGCCAGCAGCCAAGGCGGGACAGGGGAGTTCGAGCAGTACTTC. Translated, it gives CASSQGGTGEFEQYF. The chain carries TRBV3-1 and TRBJ2-5; 10 bases are shared with TRBD1. TRBJ2-7 explains the end of the DNA better; the J call may be wrong. The CDR3 contains 15 residues. Germline V gene data show CDR1 as LGHDT and CDR2 as YNNKEL (reference sequence).

This chain connects TRBV6-6 to TRBJ2-7; tentatively, D is TRBD2 (6 bases). This CDR3 region has 15 residues. Germline V gene lookup returns CDR1 MNHNY and CDR2 SVGAGI (reference sequence). Between the trimmed V and J ends, which lost 0 bases and 5 bases, there was a span of 14 bases. CDR3 protein: CASSYSPGTGDEQYF. CDR3 DNA sequence: TGTGCCAGCAGTTACTCGCCAGGGACTGGTGACGAGCAGTACTTC.

The chain carries TRBV2 and TRBJ2-4, with D possibly TRBD1 on 6 matching bases. TRBJ2-7 explains the end of the DNA better; the J call may be wrong. From germline, CDR1 is SNHLY and CDR2 FYNNEI. The CDR3 runs to 14 residues. The CDR3 loop reads CASYSRDTTYEQYF. The CDR3 DNA is TGTGCCAGCTACTCCCGGGACACGACCTACGAGCAGTACTTC.

This sequence joins TRBV20-1 and TRBJ1-1; TRBD1 might be the D (5 bases). The CDR3 has 13 residues. V was clipped by 4 bases and J by 0 bases, with 9 bases between them. Germline assignment: CDR1 DFQATT and CDR2 SNEGSKA (reference sequence). The CDR3 reads CSAITRVNTEAFF. The CDR3, as DNA: TGCAGTGCTATAACCAGGGTGAACACTGAAGCTTTCTTT.

The chain joins TRBV5-1 to TRBJ2-5; 10 bases map to TRBD2. CDR1 is SGHRS and CDR2 is YFSETQ in the germline V gene. J lost 2 bases, V lost 2 bases, and 3 bases had no gene match. There are 15 residues in the CDR3. The CDR3 sequence: CASSFMTSGQETQYF. CDR3 DNA: TGCGCCAGCAGCTTTATGACTAGCGGGCAAGAGACCCAGTACTTC.

The chain couples TRBV14 to TRBJ2-1; TRBD2 matches 8 bases. The length of the CDR3 is 16 residues. Per germline, CDR1 SGHDN and CDR2 FVKESK. The V gene end was trimmed by 5 bases and the J gene end by 10 bases; junction bases not matched to a gene: 16. The CDR3 region has the DNA TGTGCCAGCAGCTCGTATCCGGGACTAGGGTCGGAGGAGCAGTTCTTC. It translates to CASSSYPGLGSEEQFF. The variable domain in full, completed from reference TRBV14 and TRBJ2-1, reads EAGVTQFPSHSVIEKGQTVTLRCDPISGHDNLYWYRRVMGKEIKFLLHFVKESKQDESGMPNNRFLAERTGGTYSTLKVQPAELEDSGVYFCASSSYPGLGSEEQFFGPGTRLTVL.

This clonotype was found a few times. The rearrangement links TRBV25-1 to TRBJ2-3, with D tentatively TRBD2 (7 bases). The CDR3 extends over 16 amino acids. Germline V lookup: CDR1 MGHDK, CDR2 SYGVNS. Trimming stripped 4 bases from V and 6 bases from J, with 20 bases between. The CDR3 DNA follows: TGTGCCAGCAGTGTAAGGGGGGGAGGCCGAGTGGATACGCAGTATTTT. This sequence encodes CASSVRGGGRVDTQYF.

Only a few counts were recorded for this clonotype. This chain connects TRBV4-1 to TRBJ2-7; D call uncertain. The CDR3 consists of 15 residues. The germline V and J ends were trimmed by 1 base and 7 bases, with 17 bases remaining between them. Germline V gene sequence: CDR1 MGHRA, CDR2 YSYEKL. The DNA for the CDR3 is TGCGCCAGCAGCCAAGGTGTAGGCTCAAGCGAAGAGCAGTACTTC. Its protein is CASSQGVGSSEEQYF.